This T cell receptor (beta chain) originates from a study of shared clonotypes between healthy human individuals. General study points: Sampling was confined to blood; repertoires within tissues likely differ.

CDR1 is SGHNT and CDR2 is YENEEA in the germline V gene. J gave up 8 bases and V 5 bases, and 7 bases lay outside the gene matches. There are 15 residues in the CDR3. As concerns this clone: Its antigen is not known.

Libraries were prepared by immunoSEQ multiplex PCR; TCRdb keeps only in-frame clonotypes and omits some of them. Among 450,000 to 500,000 clones listed, around four fifths were seen once. This TCR derives from a woman between 35 and 50 years old in good health. Some clones in this sample may be carry-over from other donors' samples. Sequenced input: PBMCs. The genes are TRBV11-3 and TRBJ2-1; 12 bases map to TRBD2. The chain's CDR3 is CASSPSGRARDEQFF. CDR3 bases: TGTGCCAGCAGCCCTAGCGGGAGGGCCCGAGATGAGCAGTTCTTC.